The 5 T cell receptor beta chains below all came from one sample that was sequenced in a study of blood T cells in healthy people across ages. It was with a sample-barcoded 5' primer and a J-beta primer mix that a second PCR of roughly 7 to 12 cycles was run. TCRdb reprocessed the 5' RACE reads via MiXCR and lists one record per CDR3 protein. The sample lists 500,000 to 600,000 distinct CDR3 sequences; approximately 25% were seen once. The sequenced sample was blood. The receptors shown here come from a woman in her sixties or seventies in good health.

The chain is built from TRBV28 and TRBJ2-5; 7 bases align to TRBD1. J gave up 2 bases and V 5 bases, and 5 bases lay outside the gene matches. Germline CDR1 and CDR2: MDHEN and SYDVKM. The CDR3 length is 14 residues. This CDR3 is CASSVQDRQETQYF. The CDR3 DNA sequence: TGTGCCAGCAGTGTTCAGGACAGGCAAGAGACCCAGTACTTC.

In this sample, this clonotype turned up a few times. J is TRBJ2-1 and V is TRBV5-6; TRBD1 agrees at 7 bases. CDR3 length: 15 residues. Germline V gives CDR1 SGHDT, CDR2 YYEEEE. J lost 4 bases, V lost 4 bases, and 8 bases had no gene match. The CDR3 DNA sequence: TGTGCCAGCAGCGTGCCAGGGGGAGTATACAATGAGCAGTTCTTC. Translation: CASSVPGGVYNEQFF. Looking up the rest from reference TRBV5-6 and TRBJ2-1 gives the full variable domain: DAGVTQSPTHLIKTRGQQVTLRCSPKSGHDTVSWYQQALGQGPQFIFQYYEEEERQRGNFPDRFSGHQFPNYSSELNVNALLLGDSALYLCASSVPGGVYNEQFFGPGTRLTVL.

This clonotype was observed a few times. The V call is TRBV4-2, the J call TRBJ1-1; 8 nucleotides match TRBD1. V shed 0 bases, J shed 11 bases, and the junction held 8 bases outside the gene matches. CDR1 is LGHNA, CDR2 YNFKEQ, per germline. The CDR3 is 14 amino acids. The CDR3 sequence is CASSQEPGGVGAFF. CDR3 bases: TGTGCCAGCAGCCAAGAACCAGGGGGCGTAGGGGCTTTCTTT.

On this clonotype itself: Because the CDR3's place on the DNA is in doubt, the DNA is left out and the CDR3 is given as listed by TCRdb. The chain employs TRBV20-1 and TRBJ2-7; the table's D call, TRBD1, was not checked against the DNA. Germline-derived CDR1 and CDR2 are DFQATT and SNEGSKA (reference sequence). The CDR3 spans 11 amino acids, including both terminal residues. CDR3 in amino acids: CSAGVGRGSYF.

The CDR3 DNA reads as TGTGCCAGCAGTTACCGGGATGAGCAGTTCTTC. The encoded protein is CASSYRDEQFF. This rearrangement joins TRBV6-6 to TRBJ2-1; D is uncertain. The V end lost 2 bases, the J end lost 8 bases, and 4 bases lay between the germline ends. CDR1 and CDR2 from the germline V gene are MNHNY and SVGAGI (reference sequence). The length of the CDR3 is 11 residues.